The subject of this entry is one T cell receptor beta chain. Its cognate antigen is unknown. This entry belongs to a study of vaccination and CD4 T cells after COVID-19. Study summary: Post-vaccine sampling followed dose two by a median about 69 days (range 14 to 241). Stimuli were overlapping spike peptide pools of SARS-CoV-2 and three common cold coronaviruses (HCoV-NL63, HCoV-OC43, HCoV-229E).

The treatment was: roughly 11-day PBMC culture with coronavirus spike peptide pools or control peptides (ViraFEST assay). Cultured CD4+ T-cell DNA underwent Oncomine TCR Beta short-read sequencing. TCRdb reprocessed the PCR reads with MiXCR, giving one entry per CDR3 protein. This repertoire shows some 16,000 distinct CDR3 sequences, around two fifths found once; its top ten account for approximately 7%. The sequences come from CD4+ T cells from blood, cultured in vitro, collected after SARS-CoV-2 vaccination. The sequence was obtained from a human donor who had recovered from COVID-19.

This CDR3 reads CATSRVPENTGELFF. CDR3 DNA: TGTGCCACCAGCAGAGTCCCTGAAAACACCGGGGAGCTGTTTTTT. The V and J genes are TRBV15 and TRBJ2-2; D remains unclear. V was shortened by 1 base and J by 2 bases, with 8 bases between the two germline ends. The CDR3 is 15 amino acids. Germline assignment: CDR1 LNHNV and CDR2 YYDKDF (reference sequence).